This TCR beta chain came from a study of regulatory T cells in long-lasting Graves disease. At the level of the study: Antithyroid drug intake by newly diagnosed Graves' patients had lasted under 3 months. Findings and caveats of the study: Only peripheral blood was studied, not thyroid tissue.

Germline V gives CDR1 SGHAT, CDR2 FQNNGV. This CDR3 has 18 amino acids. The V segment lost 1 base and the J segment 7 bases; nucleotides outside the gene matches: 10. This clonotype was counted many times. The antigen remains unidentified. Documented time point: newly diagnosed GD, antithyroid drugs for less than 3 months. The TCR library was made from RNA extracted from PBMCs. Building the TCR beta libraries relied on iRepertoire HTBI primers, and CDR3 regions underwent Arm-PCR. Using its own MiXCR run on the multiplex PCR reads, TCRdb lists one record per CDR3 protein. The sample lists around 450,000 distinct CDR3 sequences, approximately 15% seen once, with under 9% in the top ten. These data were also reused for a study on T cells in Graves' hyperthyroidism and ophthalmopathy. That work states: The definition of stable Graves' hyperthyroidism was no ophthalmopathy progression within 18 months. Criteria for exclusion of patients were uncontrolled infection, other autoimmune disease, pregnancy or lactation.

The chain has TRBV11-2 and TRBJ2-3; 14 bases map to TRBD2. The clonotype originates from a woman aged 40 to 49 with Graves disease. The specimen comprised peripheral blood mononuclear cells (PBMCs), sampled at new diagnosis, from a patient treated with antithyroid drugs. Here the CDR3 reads CASSLVRTGTSGSYTQYF. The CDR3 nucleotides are TGTGCCAGCAGCTTAGTTAGGACCGGGACTAGCGGGAGTTATACGCAGTATTTT.